One and the same sample provided the 26 T cell receptor beta chains below, sequenced in a study of blood T cell repertoires in COVID-19. Profiling relied on immunoSEQ multiplex PCR, and the TCRdb table lists in-frame clones only, not all of them. Altogether 450,000 or so clones are present, nearly 90% being singletons, with the ten largest covering roughly 0.92%. The source material was peripheral blood. Receptors originate from a man aged 18-30 years with COVID-19, enrolled during active disease.

The rearrangement links TRBV5-6 to TRBJ2-7; 8 nucleotides align to TRBD2. CDR3 length equals 13 residues. Germline CDR1 SGHDT, CDR2 YYEEEE. V was pared by 2 bases and J by 4 bases, with 2 bases of the junction left unmatched. The CDR3 protein is CASSLAGEYEQYF. In DNA form, the CDR3 reads TGTGCCAGCAGCTTAGCGGGAGAGTACGAGCAGTACTTC.

The chain employs TRBV6-1 and TRBJ2-7; 8 bases line up with TRBD1. Per germline, CDR1 MNHNS and CDR2 SASEGT. CDR3 length: 15 amino acids. Unmatched junction bases numbered 7, after V lost 0 bases and J lost 6 bases. CDR3 DNA sequence: TGTGCCAGCAGTGAAGCGATCGACAGGGGATTCGAGCAGTACTTC. Its translation is CASSEAIDRGFEQYF.

The count of this clone is one. The chain is built from TRBV2 and TRBJ2-3, with 9 bases matching TRBD2. This CDR3 contains 15 residues. Unmatched junction bases numbered 2, after V lost 4 bases and J lost 0 bases. Looked up from germline, CDR1 is SNHLY and CDR2 is FYNNEI. CDR3 sequence reads: CASSVGTSSTDTQYF. CDR3 nucleotides: TGTGCCAGCAGTGTAGGGACTAGCAGCACAGATACGCAGTATTTT.

The V gene is TRBV24-1, the J gene TRBJ1-2, with 8 bases that match TRBD1. This CDR3 has 14 amino acids. The trim removed 3 bases at V and 7 bases at J, leaving 6 bases unmatched. CDR1 is KGHDR and CDR2 is SFDVKD in the germline V gene. The CDR3 reads CATSDEQGAGGYTF. Written as DNA, the CDR3 is TGTGCCACCAGTGATGAGCAGGGGGCTGGTGGCTACACCTTC.

The chain couples TRBV11-3 to TRBJ2-2, with D tentatively TRBD2 (6 bases). The CDR3 runs 17 residues. The V and J ends lost 0 bases and 6 bases respectively, with 17 bases between them. Germline loops: CDR1 SGHNT, CDR2 YENEEA. This CDR3 is CASSLDLRRGWAGELFF. The CDR3 DNA reads as TGTGCCAGCAGCTTAGATTTGAGGAGGGGATGGGCCGGGGAGCTGTTTTTT.

The CDR3 protein is CASSEQGRVYGYTF. The CDR3 DNA follows: TGTGCCAGCAGCGAACAGGGGCGAGTCTATGGCTACACCTTC. This chain links TRBV7-2 with TRBJ1-2; TRBD1 matches 7 bases. This CDR3 is built from 14 residues. After removal of 5 bases from V and 4 bases from J, the junction contained 7 bases not matched to a gene. Germline CDR1 reads SGHTA; CDR2 reads FQGNSA.

This chain uses TRBV7-9 with TRBJ2-3, with 7 bases that match TRBD1. Germline CDR1 is SEHNR and CDR2 is FQNEAQ (reference sequence). The CDR3 runs to 13 residues. Unmatched junction bases numbered 3, after V lost 6 bases and J lost 3 bases. The CDR3 DNA reads as TGTGCCAGCAGAGAGACAGGGACAGATACGCAGTATTTT. Amino acids: CASRETGTDTQYF.

This sequence joins TRBV12-5 and TRBJ2-2; D is unclear. The CDR3 sequence is 19 residues long. The V end was cut by 0 bases, the J end by 2 bases, with 19 bases between. The V gene's germline CDR1 is LGHNT and CDR2 FRNRAP. CDR3 sequence reads: CASGLVRFPRPTNTGELFF. The CDR3 bases are TGTGCTAGTGGTTTGGTACGGTTTCCTCGCCCCACCAACACCGGGGAGCTGTTTTTT.

CDR3 DNA: TGTGCCACCAGCAGGGTTGACAGGGGCGGTCAGCCCCAGCATTTT. Translating it yields CATSRVDRGGQPQHF. The chain has TRBV15 and TRBJ1-5; 8 positions agree with TRBD1. CDR1 and CDR2 from the germline V gene are LNHNV and YYDKDF (reference sequence). V was clipped by 3 bases and J by 6 bases; unmatched bases: 7. CDR3 size: 15 residues.

The V call is TRBV27, the J call TRBJ2-7; TRBD1 agrees at 10 bases. CDR1 is MNHEY and CDR2 is SMNVEV in the germline V gene (reference sequence). The CDR3 totals 14 residues. The V gene end was trimmed by 5 bases and the J gene end by 6 bases; junction bases not matched to a gene: 7. The DNA of the CDR3 is TGTGCCAGCAGTCCAGGACAGGGGGTCTCCGAGCAGTACTTC. Its translation: CASSPGQGVSEQYF.

V and J are TRBV19 and TRBJ2-1; 12 bases are shared with TRBD2. Germline V CDR1 and CDR2: LNHDA, SQIVND (reference sequence). The V segment lost 1 base and the J segment 5 bases; nucleotides outside the gene matches: 12. This CDR3 is built from 19 residues. CDR3 DNA: TGTGCCAGTAGTATAGTAGTGAATCTACTAGCGGGAGGACACAATGAGCAGTTCTTC. It encodes CASSIVVNLLAGGHNEQFF.

V and J are TRBV4-2 and TRBJ2-7; the D gene is possibly TRBD1 (6 bases). Trimming cost V 4 bases and J 3 bases, with 16 bases left between them. From germline, CDR1 is LGHNA and CDR2 YNFKEQ. The CDR3 spans 15 residues. CDR3 residues: CASSPQDRTRYEQYF. DNA of the CDR3: TGTGCCAGCAGCCCTCAAGACAGGACACGCTACGAGCAGTACTTC.

V gene TRBV18 combines with J gene TRBJ2-1; the D is unclear. Germline V gene lookup returns CDR1 KGHSH and CDR2 LQKENI. V lost 3 bases and J 12 bases, leaving 15 bases between the germline ends. CDR3 length: 13 residues. The CDR3 region has the DNA TGTGCCAGCTCACCCCAGGCCACACTGGGGCAGTTCTTC. Amino acids: CASSPQATLGQFF.

This chain uses TRBV5-1 with TRBJ1-1, with D maybe TRBD1 (5 bases). Per the germline V gene, CDR1 is SGHRS and CDR2 is YFSETQ. V was clipped by 1 base and J by 4 bases, with 11 bases between them. The CDR3 totals 14 residues. The CDR3 protein is CASSLTGGGTEAFF. CDR3 in DNA: TGCGCCAGCAGCTTGACGGGGGGAGGCACTGAAGCTTTCTTT.

This clone came up once. The CDR3 DNA is TGTGCCAGCAGCGTCGGGGGGGGCCCGAAAAACATTCAGTACTTC. Translated, it gives CASSVGGGPKNIQYF. This chain connects TRBV9 to TRBJ2-4; 8 bases fit TRBD2. This CDR3 comprises 15 residues. The germline gives CDR1 SGDLS, CDR2 YYNGEE. The ends lost 2 bases at V and 4 bases at J; junction bases unmatched: 5.

V is TRBV5-1 and J is TRBJ1-6, with 7 bases that match TRBD1. Germline values: CDR1 SGHRS, CDR2 YFSETQ. J lost 12 bases, V lost 4 bases, and 10 bases had no gene match. CDR3 length: 14 amino acids. In DNA, the CDR3 is TGCGCCAGCAGCCAGGGACAGCACACACGACCCCTCCACTTT. Translation: CASSQGQHTRPLHF.

The chain links TRBV24-1 to TRBJ1-2; TRBD1 matches at 11 bases. The CDR3 sequence is 15 residues long. V gave up 3 bases and J gave up 5 bases; unmatched junction bases: 4. CDR1 and CDR2 from the germline V gene are KGHDR and SFDVKD. CDR3 sequence (DNA): TGTGCCACCAGTGATCCCGGACAGGGGGCATATGGCTACACCTTC. Its translation is CATSDPGQGAYGYTF.

The V gene is TRBV5-1, the J gene TRBJ2-5; D ambiguous. The CDR3 has 12 amino acids. V dropped 6 bases and J dropped 6 bases, with 12 bases sitting between them. Germline V lookup: CDR1 SGHRS, CDR2 YFSETQ. This CDR3 is CASTADSKTQYF. DNA for the CDR3: TGCGCCAGCACGGCGGATTCGAAGACCCAGTACTTC.

V is TRBV18 and J is TRBJ1-6, with 9 bases identical to TRBD1. The CDR3 is made up of 17 amino acids. V lost 1 base, J lost 6 bases, and 7 bases stayed unmatched. Germline loops: CDR1 KGHSH, CDR2 LQKENI. In DNA form, the CDR3 reads TGTGCCAGCTCACCACTTGGACAGGGGATTACTAATTCACCCCTCCACTTT. It yields the protein CASSPLGQGITNSPLHF.

V and J are TRBV2 and TRBJ2-1; TRBD2 matches 8 bases. Germline V gene sequence: CDR1 SNHLY, CDR2 FYNNEI. J lost 2 bases, V lost 7 bases, and 4 bases had no gene match. The length of the CDR3 is 14 residues. CDR3 residues: CASTGAGAYNEQFF. The CDR3 DNA sequence: TGTGCCAGCACGGGAGCGGGAGCCTACAATGAGCAGTTCTTC.

CDR3 DNA sequence: TGCGCCAGCAGCGAGCCGCGGGCTAGCACAGATACGCAGTATTTT. This gives the protein CASSEPRASTDTQYF. J is TRBJ2-3 and V is TRBV5-1, with D possibly being TRBD2 (5 bases). Trimming removed 4 bases at V and 0 bases at J, with 12 bases between. The length of the CDR3 is 15 residues. Germline CDR1 reads SGHRS; CDR2 reads YFSETQ. Together with reference TRBV5-1 and TRBJ2-3, the CDR3 gives the full variable domain: KAGVTQTPRYLIKTRGQQVTLSCSPISGHRSVSWYQQTPGQGLQFLFEYFSETQRNKGNFPGRFSGRQFSNSRSEMNVSTLELGDSALYLCASSEPRASTDTQYFGPGTRLTVL.

The chain is built from TRBV5-4 and TRBJ2-2; 12 bases agree with TRBD2. CDR1 and CDR2 (germline): SGHNT, YYREEE (reference sequence). This CDR3 has 15 amino acids. Germline trimming cut 7 bases from V and 6 bases from J; bases unmatched to any gene: 7. DNA of the CDR3: TGTGCCAGCCACTCGACTAGCGGGGGCTCCGGGGAGCTGTTTTTT. Translation: CASHSTSGGSGELFF.

This chain links TRBV30 with TRBJ1-5; possibly TRBD1 for D (5 bases). The germline V gene encodes CDR1 GTSNPN and CDR2 SVGIG (reference sequence). The CDR3 length is 13 residues. V was shortened by 5 bases and J by 3 bases, with 11 bases between the two germline ends. The CDR3, as DNA: TGTGCCTGGCCCAAGACAGTCAATCAGCCCCAGCATTTT. It specifies CAWPKTVNQPQHF.

The table lists this clone with a count of one. The J gene is TRBJ2-5, the V gene TRBV27, with TRBD1 as a possible D gene (6 bases). This CDR3 has 14 residues. CDR1 is MNHEY and CDR2 is SMNVEV in the germline V gene (reference sequence). Trimming pared 6 bases from V and 5 bases from J, leaving 16 bases between. Here the CDR3 reads CASRQRTGPETQYF. CDR3 coding DNA: TGTGCCAGCAGACAAAGAACAGGGCCTGAGACCCAGTACTTC.

For the CDR3, the DNA is TGTGCCTGGAGTGTACGGGGACAGATATACAATGAGCAGTTCTTC. This codes for CAWSVRGQIYNEQFF. This chain joins TRBV30 and TRBJ2-1; 7 bases align to TRBD1. CDR3 length equals 15 residues. After removal of 0 bases from V and 4 bases from J, the junction contained 6 bases not matched to a gene. CDR1 is GTSNPN, CDR2 SVGIG, per germline (reference sequence).

This rearrangement joins TRBV5-1 to TRBJ2-3; 8 nucleotides align to TRBD2. This CDR3 contains 18 residues. V was clipped by 6 bases and J by 0 bases; unmatched bases: 15. Germline CDR1 reads SGHRS; CDR2 reads YFSETQ. The CDR3 sequence: CASTPTRGGLASTDTQYF. The CDR3 DNA follows: TGCGCCAGCACCCCCACTCGCGGGGGGCTCGCTAGCACAGATACGCAGTATTTT.